This TCR beta chain comes out of a study of blood T cell repertoires in COVID-19. About the research overall: Acute and convalescent COVID-19 specimens originated in the United States, Italy and Spain. PBMCs, B-cell-depleted T cells, or T cells were the source of the cDNA or gDNA that made up the material.

The length of the CDR3 is 14 residues. The V end lost 4 bases, the J end lost 5 bases, and 14 bases lay between the germline ends. The germline V gene has CDR1 LNHDA and CDR2 SQIVND (reference sequence). Per the study methods: The assay estimated nucleated cells by amplifying reference gene primers. The assay was immunoSEQ multiplex PCR, and TCRdb's table has in-frame clones only and misses some. V, J and clone size derive from that table, while D and trimming were established from the DNA sequence. Among 100,000 to 150,000 clones, under 90% were seen once, and the ten largest hold less than 15%. The clonotype originates from a woman aged 55 to 70 with acute or convalescent COVID-19. Source material: peripheral blood. The chain carries TRBV19 and TRBJ1-1, with D unclear. CDR3 amino acids: CASSTQATGTEAFF. CDR3 nucleotide sequence: TGTGCCAGTAGTACGCAGGCTACGGGGACTGAAGCTTTCTTT.